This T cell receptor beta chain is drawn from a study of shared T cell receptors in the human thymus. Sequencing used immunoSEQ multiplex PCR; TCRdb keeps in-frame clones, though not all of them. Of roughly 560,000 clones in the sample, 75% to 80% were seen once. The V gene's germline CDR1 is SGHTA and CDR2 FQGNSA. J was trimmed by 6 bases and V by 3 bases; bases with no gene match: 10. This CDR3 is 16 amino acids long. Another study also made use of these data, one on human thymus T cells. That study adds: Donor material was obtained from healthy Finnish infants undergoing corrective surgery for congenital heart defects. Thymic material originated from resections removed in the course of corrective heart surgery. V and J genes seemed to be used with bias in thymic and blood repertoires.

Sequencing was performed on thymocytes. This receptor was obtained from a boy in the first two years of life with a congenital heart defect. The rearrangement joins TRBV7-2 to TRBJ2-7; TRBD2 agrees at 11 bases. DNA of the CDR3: TGTGCCAGCAGCTTGGAACTAGCGGGAGATAAGGGCGAGCAGTACTTC. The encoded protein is CASSLELAGDKGEQYF.